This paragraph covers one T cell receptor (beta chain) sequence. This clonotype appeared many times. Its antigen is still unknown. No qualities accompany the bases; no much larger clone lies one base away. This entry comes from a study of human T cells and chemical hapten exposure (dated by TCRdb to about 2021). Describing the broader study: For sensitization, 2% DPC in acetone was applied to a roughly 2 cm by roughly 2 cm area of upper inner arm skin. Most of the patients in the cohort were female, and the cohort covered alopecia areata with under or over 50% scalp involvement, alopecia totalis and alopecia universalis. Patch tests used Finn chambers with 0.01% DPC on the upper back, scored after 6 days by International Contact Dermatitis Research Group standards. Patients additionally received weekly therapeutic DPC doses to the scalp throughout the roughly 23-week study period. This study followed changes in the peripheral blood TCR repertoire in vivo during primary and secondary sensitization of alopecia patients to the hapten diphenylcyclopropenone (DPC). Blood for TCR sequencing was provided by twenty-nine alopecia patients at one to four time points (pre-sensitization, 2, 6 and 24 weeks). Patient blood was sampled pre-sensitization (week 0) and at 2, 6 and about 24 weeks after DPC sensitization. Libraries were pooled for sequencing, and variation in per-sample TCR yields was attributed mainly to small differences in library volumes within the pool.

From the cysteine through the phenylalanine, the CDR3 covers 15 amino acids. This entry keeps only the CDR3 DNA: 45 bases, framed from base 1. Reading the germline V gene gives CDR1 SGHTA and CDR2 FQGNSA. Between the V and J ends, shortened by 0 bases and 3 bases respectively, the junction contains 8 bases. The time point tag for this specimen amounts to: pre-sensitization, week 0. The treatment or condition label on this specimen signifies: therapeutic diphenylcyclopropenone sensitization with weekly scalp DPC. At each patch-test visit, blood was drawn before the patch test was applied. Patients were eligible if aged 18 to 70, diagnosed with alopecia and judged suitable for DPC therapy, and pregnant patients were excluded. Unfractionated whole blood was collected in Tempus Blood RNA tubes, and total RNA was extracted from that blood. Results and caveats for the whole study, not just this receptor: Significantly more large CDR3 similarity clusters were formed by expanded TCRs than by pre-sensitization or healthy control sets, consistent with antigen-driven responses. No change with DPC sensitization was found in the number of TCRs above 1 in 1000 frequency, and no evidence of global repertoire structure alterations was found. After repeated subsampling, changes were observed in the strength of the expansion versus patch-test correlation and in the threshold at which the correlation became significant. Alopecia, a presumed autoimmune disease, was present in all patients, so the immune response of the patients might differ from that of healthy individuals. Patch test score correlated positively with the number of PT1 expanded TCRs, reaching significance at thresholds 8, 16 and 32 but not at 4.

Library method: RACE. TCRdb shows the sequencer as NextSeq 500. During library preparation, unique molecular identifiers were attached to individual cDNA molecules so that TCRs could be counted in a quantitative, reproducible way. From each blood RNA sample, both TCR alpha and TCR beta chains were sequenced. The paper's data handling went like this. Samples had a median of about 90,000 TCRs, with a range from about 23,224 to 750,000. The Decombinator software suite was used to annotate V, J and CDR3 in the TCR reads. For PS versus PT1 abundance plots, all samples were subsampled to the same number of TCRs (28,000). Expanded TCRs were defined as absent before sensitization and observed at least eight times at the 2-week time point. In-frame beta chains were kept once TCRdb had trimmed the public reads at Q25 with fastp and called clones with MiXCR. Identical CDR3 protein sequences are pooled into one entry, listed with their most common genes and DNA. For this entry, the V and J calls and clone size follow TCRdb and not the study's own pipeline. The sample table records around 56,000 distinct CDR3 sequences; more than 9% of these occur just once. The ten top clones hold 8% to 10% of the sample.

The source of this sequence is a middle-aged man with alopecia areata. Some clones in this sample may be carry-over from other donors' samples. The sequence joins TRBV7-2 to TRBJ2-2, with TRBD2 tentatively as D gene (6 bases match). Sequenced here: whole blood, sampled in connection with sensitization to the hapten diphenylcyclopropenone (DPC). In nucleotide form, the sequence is TGTGCCAGCAGCTTAGCGGGAGGCCACACCGGGGAGCTGTTTTTT. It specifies CASSLAGGHTGELFF.